This T cell receptor (beta chain) was sequenced for a study of blood T cell repertoires in COVID-19. Study-wide background: The United States, Italy and Spain provided the acute and convalescent COVID-19 samples. PBMCs, B-cell-depleted T cells, or T cells were the source of the cDNA or gDNA that made up the material.

This clone was seen only once. The authors' processing: Reference gene primer amplification gave estimated nucleated cell counts. Method: immunoSEQ multiplex PCR; TCRdb's copy keeps in-frame clones and lacks some. The V and J calls and clone size are taken from that table; D and trimming were inferred from the DNA. This table has around 100,000 clones, 85% to 90% appearing once. V lost 0 bases, J lost 6 bases, and 13 bases lay in between. There are 14 residues in the CDR3. CDR1 and CDR2 from the germline V gene are SQVTM and ANQGSEA. The chain has TRBV29-1 and TRBJ2-3; D is ambiguous. The source of this sequence is a woman older than 75 with acute or convalescent COVID-19. Sequenced: peripheral blood. The CDR3: CSVEDRGFRDTQYF. CDR3 in DNA: TGCAGCGTTGAAGATCGAGGCTTCCGTGATACGCAGTATTTT.